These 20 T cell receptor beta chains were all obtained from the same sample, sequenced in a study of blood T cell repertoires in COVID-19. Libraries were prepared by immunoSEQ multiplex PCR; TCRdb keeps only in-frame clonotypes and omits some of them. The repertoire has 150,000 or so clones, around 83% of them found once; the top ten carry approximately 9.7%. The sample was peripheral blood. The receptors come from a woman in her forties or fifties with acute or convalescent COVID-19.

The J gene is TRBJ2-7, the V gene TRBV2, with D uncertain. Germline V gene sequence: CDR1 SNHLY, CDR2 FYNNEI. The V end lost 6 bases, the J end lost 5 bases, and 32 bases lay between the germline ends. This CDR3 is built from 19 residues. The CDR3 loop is CASRRILPTSLVGVNEQYF. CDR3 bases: TGTGCCAGCAGGAGAATTCTTCCTACGAGCTTGGTTGGAGTAAACGAGCAGTACTTC.

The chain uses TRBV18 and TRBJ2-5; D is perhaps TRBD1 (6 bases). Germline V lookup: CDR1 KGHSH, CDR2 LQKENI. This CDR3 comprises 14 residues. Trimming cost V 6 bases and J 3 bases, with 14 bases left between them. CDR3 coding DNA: TGTGCCAGCTCTTACAGGGATACTAAAGAGACCCAGTACTTC. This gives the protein CASSYRDTKETQYF.

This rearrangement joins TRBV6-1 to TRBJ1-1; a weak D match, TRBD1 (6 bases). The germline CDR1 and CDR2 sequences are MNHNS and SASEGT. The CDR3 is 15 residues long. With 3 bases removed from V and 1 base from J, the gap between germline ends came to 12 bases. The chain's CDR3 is CASSDLDRRNTEAFF. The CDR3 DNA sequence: TGTGCCAGCAGTGATTTAGACAGGAGGAACACTGAAGCTTTCTTT.

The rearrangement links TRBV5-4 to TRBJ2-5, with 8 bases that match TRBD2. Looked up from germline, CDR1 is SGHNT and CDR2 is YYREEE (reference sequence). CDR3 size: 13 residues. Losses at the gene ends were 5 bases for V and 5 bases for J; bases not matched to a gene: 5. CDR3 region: CASRGTRKETQYF. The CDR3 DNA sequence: TGTGCCAGCAGGGGGACTAGGAAGGAGACCCAGTACTTC.

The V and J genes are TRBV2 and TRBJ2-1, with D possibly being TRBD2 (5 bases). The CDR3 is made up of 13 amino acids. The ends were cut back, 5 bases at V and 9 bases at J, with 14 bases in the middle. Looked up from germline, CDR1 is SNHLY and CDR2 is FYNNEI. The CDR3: CASSPLLASEQFF. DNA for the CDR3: TGTGCCAGCAGTCCCCTTCTAGCTAGTGAGCAGTTCTTC.

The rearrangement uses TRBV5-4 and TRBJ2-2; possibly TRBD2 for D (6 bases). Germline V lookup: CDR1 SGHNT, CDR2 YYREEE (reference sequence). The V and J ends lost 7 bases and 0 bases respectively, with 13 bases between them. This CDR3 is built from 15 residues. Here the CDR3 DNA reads TGTGCCAGCTCAGCGCGGGGATCGAACACCGGGGAGCTGTTTTTT. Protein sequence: CASSARGSNTGELFF.

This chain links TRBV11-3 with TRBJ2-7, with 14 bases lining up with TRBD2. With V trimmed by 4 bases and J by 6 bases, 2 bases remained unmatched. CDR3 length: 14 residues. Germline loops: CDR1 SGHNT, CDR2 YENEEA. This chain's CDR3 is CASSWGTSGSEQYF. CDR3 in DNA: TGTGCCAGCAGCTGGGGGACTAGCGGGAGCGAGCAGTACTTC. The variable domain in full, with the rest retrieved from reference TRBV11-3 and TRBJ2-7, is EAGVVQSPRYKIIEKKQPVAFWCNPISGHNTLYWYLQNLGQGPELLIRYENEEAVDDSQLPKDRFSAERLKGVDSTLKIQPAELGDSAVYLCASSWGTSGSEQYFGPGTRLTVT.

CDR3 DNA sequence: TGTGCCAGCAGTTACAACAGGAAGGGTCAGCCCCAGCATTTT. The encoded protein is CASSYNRKGQPQHF. The chain uses TRBV6-5 and TRBJ1-5; the D gene is possibly TRBD1 (5 bases). CDR1 is MNHEY, CDR2 SVGAGI, per germline. This CDR3 is built from 14 residues. V lost 2 bases, J lost 6 bases, and 11 bases lay in between.

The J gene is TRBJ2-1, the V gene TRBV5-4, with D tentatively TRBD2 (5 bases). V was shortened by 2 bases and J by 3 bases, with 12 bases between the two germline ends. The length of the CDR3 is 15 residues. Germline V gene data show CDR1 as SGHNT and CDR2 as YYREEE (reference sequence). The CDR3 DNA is TGTGCCAGCAGCTTTGGTCTAGCTAGCTACAATGAGCAGTTCTTC. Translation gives CASSFGLASYNEQFF.

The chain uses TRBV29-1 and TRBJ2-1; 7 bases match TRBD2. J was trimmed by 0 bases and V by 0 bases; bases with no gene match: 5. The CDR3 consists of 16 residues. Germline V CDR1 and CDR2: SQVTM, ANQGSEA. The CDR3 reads CSVEDHGGISYNEQFF. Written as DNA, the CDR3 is TGCAGCGTTGAAGATCACGGGGGGATCTCCTACAATGAGCAGTTCTTC.

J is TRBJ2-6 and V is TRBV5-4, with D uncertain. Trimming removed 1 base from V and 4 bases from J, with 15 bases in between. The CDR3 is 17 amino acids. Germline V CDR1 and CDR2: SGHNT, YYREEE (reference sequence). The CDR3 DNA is TGTGCCAGCAGCTTGTTTGTTTGGAGAACGGGGGCCAACGTCCTGACTTTC. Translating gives CASSLFVWRTGANVLTF. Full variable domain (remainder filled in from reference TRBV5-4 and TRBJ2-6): ETGVTQSPTHLIKTRGQQVTLRCSSQSGHNTVSWYQQALGQGPQFIFQYYREEENGRGNFPPRFSGLQFPNYSSELNVNALELDDSALYLCASSLFVWRTGANVLTFGAGSRLTVL.

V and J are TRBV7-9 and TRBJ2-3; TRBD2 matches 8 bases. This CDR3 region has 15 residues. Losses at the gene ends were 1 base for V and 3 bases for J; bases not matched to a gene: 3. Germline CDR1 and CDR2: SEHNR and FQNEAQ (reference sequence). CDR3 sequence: CASSLVLAGTDTQYF. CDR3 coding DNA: TGTGCCAGCAGCTTAGTTTTAGCGGGGACAGATACGCAGTATTTT.

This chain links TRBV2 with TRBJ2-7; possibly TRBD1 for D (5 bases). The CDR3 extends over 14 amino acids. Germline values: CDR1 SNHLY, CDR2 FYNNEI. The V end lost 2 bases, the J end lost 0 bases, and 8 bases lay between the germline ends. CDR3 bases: TGTGCCAGCAGTGAAAGCAGGGTCTCCTACGAGCAGTACTTC. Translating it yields CASSESRVSYEQYF.

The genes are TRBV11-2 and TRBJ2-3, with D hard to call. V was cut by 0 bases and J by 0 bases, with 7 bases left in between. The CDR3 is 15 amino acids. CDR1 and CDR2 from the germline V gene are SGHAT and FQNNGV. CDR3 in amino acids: CASSLEGRSTDTQYF. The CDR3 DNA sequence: TGTGCCAGCAGCTTAGAGGGCCGAAGCACAGATACGCAGTATTTT. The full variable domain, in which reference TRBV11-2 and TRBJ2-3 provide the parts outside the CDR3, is EAGVAQSPRYKIIEKRQSVAFWCNPISGHATLYWYQQILGQGPKLLIQFQNNGVVDDSQLPKDRFSAERLKGVDSTLKIQPAKLEDSAVYLCASSLEGRSTDTQYFGPGTRLTVL.

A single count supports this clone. The CDR3 loop is CASSRENSPLHF. Here the CDR3 DNA reads TGTGCCAGCAGTCGCGAAAATTCACCCCTCCACTTT. J is TRBJ1-6 and V is TRBV27, with D unclear. The CDR3 has 12 residues. V dropped 5 bases and J dropped 7 bases, with 6 bases sitting between them. Germline CDR1 is MNHEY and CDR2 is SMNVEV (reference sequence).

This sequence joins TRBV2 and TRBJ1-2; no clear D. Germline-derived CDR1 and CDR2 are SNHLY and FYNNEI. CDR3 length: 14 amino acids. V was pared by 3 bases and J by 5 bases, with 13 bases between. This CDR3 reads CASSDRLARYGYTF. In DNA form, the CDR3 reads TGTGCCAGCAGTGATCGGTTGGCGCGGTATGGCTACACCTTC.

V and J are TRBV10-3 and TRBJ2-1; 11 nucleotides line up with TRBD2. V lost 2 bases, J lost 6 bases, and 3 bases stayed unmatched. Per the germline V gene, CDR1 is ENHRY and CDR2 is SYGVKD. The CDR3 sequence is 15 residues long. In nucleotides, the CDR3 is TGTGCCATCAGTGAGACTAGCGGGAGCATCAATGAGCAGTTCTTC. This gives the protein CAISETSGSINEQFF.

The CDR3 loop reads CASSDGGFGQPQHF. As DNA, the CDR3 is TGCGCCAGCAGTGATGGGGGGTTCGGTCAGCCCCAGCATTTT. The chain couples TRBV10-2 to TRBJ1-5; weak D call: TRBD1 (5 bases). Germline assignment: CDR1 WSHSY and CDR2 SAAADI. Trimming left V 3 bases short and J 6 bases short, with 12 bases between. CDR3 length: 14 residues.

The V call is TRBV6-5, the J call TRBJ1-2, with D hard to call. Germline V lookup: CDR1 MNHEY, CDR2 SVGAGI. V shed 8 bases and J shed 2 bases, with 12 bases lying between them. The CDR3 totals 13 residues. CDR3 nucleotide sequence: TGTGCCAGCCTTTCACTCCCAAACTATGGCTACACCTTC. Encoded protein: CASLSLPNYGYTF.

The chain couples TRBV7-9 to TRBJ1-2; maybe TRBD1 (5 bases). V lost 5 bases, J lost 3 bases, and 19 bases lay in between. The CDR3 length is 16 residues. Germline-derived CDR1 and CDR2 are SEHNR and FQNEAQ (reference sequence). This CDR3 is CASSPYGGWQHYGYTF. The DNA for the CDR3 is TGTGCCAGCAGCCCGTACGGGGGTTGGCAGCACTATGGCTACACCTTC.